This T cell receptor beta chain was recovered during a study of human thymus T cells. During surgery, roughly 0.45-1 mL peripheral blood was drawn from four of eight donors. Genomic DNA was extracted from every available blood leukocyte. Sequencing was performed with immunoSEQ multiplex PCR; in TCRdb, only in-frame clones are kept and a portion is missing. The profile shows tens of thousands of clones, 94% of them singletons. This CDR3 comprises 16 residues. The germline CDR1 and CDR2 sequences are SEHNR and FQNEAQ (reference sequence). J gave up 3 bases and V 5 bases, and 8 bases lay outside the gene matches.

The clonotype comes from a boy in the first two years of life with a congenital heart defect but otherwise immunologically healthy. The sequenced material came from blood. The rearrangement uses TRBV7-9 and TRBJ2-1; TRBD1 agrees at 9 bases. CDR3 nucleotides: TGTGCCAGCAGCCCCCTCCGGGACAGGGACTACAATGAGCAGTTCTTC. It yields the protein CASSPLRDRDYNEQFF.